This T cell receptor beta chain was obtained from a study of blood T cell repertoires in COVID-19. Overall study context: Acute and convalescent COVID-19 specimens originated in the United States, Italy and Spain.

Germline CDR1 WNHNN, CDR2 SYGVQD (reference sequence). This CDR3 comprises 14 residues. The V end was cut by 4 bases, the J end by 4 bases, with 12 bases between. The data were produced by immunoSEQ multiplex PCR, yet TCRdb's version contains in-frame clones alone and is incomplete. The sample includes fewer than 350,000 clones, 90% of them seen just once. The chain links TRBV10-1 to TRBJ2-3, with TRBD1 as a possible D gene (6 bases). What was sequenced was PBMCs or T cells enriched from blood (not recorded which). The origin of this receptor is a young woman with acute COVID-19. CDR3 residues: CASSVSGVADTQYF. CDR3 nucleotide sequence: TGCGCCAGCAGTGTCTCAGGGGTGGCAGATACGCAGTATTTT.